This paragraph covers one TCR beta chain sequence. The antigen it recognizes is unknown. Qualities for individual bases were not recorded, and no much larger clone is one base off. The data were obtained in a study of blood T cell repertoires in COVID-19 (dated by TCRdb to 2020 to 2022). Context from the whole study: The collaborator samples originated in the United States, Italy and Spain and spanned the acute and convalescent phases of COVID-19. The samples were drawn from the first 160 participants of the ongoing ImmuneRACE study and from about 1,200 subjects provided by 6 global collaborators. Deeply sampled blood TCRbeta repertoires from subjects exposed to, actively infected with, or recovered from COVID-19 were included in the dataset. HLA class I and class II types, where available, came from metadata supplied by the sample provider rather than from assay-based typing. The prospective study material was composed of cDNA or gDNA derived from T cells, B-cell-depleted T cells, or PBMCs. The sample metadata nearly always contained a de-identified subject ID, COVID-19 status, age in years and sex. A freely available public database, intended as a resource for researchers studying the immune response to SARS-CoV-2, is where the repertoires were released.

Paper-wide results and their limitations: The quantity of clinical and demographic metadata differed by source and by participant and was supplied without curation.

Another Seattle source contributed samples from volunteer blood donors who had recovered from COVID-19. Collaborating institutions collected whole blood in K2EDTA tubes following their own protocols. Collaborator samples were shipped for TCRbeta analysis as frozen whole blood, isolated PBMCs, or DNA extracted from either sample type. The immunoSEQ Assay, a bias-controlled multiplex PCR, was used to amplify TCRbeta CDR3 regions from genomic DNA. Per the original workflow: The number of nucleated cells in each sample was estimated by amplification of reference gene primers within the assay. To quantify the absolute abundance of each unique TCRbeta CDR3 rearrangement, sequence reads were collapsed and filtered. For each sample, productive Simpson clonality was calculated by taking the square root of Simpson's diversity index across productive rearrangements. This is the immuneACCESS table as TCRdb keeps it, with only in-frame sequences that have V and J called. A part of the clones is gone; compared with another copy, unresolved V genes explain less than half, and the rest is unexplained. V, J and clone size are those of that table, while D and trimming were read from the DNA. Across this sample there are around 250,000 clones, with around four fifths seen only once. The ten largest clones add up to about 4.5% of the sample.

Counted from cysteine to phenylalanine, this CDR3 has 17 amino acids. Solely the CDR3 DNA is kept, with 51 bases framed from the first base. A distance of 21 bases separates the germline ends of V and J, which lose 4 bases and 5 bases respectively. Sequences MGHRA (CDR1) and YSYEKL (CDR2) are obtained from the germline V gene. The TCR originated in a man aged 55 to 69 who had recovered from COVID-19. Sequenced input: peripheral blood. Recombination joined TRBV4-1 with TRBJ2-1; TRBD1 might be the D gene, on 6 matching bases. The CDR3 region: CASSPLSTGSQHNEQFF. The DNA sequence follows: TGCGCCAGCAGCCCGCTATCGACAGGATCCCAACACAATGAGCAGTTCTTC.